Below, one TCR beta chain is given with its context. Its specific antigen is unknown. No quality values exist for individual bases; no much larger clone is one base distant. The source of the sample is a study of a mutant IDH1 vaccine in newly diagnosed glioma (dated by TCRdb to the early 2020s). With regard to the full study: Vaccination began 4-6 weeks after radiotherapy alone, or alongside temozolomide cycles in the chemotherapy-containing groups. Peripheral blood was collected at six visits: V03 (baseline), V05, V07, V10, V12 and V13. The week-35 safety follow-up was designated visit V12, and the week-47 end of study was designated visit V13. Before enrollment, patients had received standard therapy of radiotherapy alone, temozolomide alone, or radiochemotherapy with temozolomide; most received the combination. Of the 25 to 40 patients who were treated, around 62% were male and approximately 40% were female, and the mean age was approximately 40 years. For exploratory analyses, 25 to 30 treated patients had longitudinal TCRB deep sequencing done wherever samples were available. The study at large found these results: Immune responses induced by the vaccine were seen in approximately 93% of patients across multiple MHC alleles. No apparent relationship was observed between pseudoprogression and alterations in the top peripheral T cell clonotypes detected by TCRB sequencing. It was noted by the authors that analyses of patient blood samples could not be reproduced owing to sample limitations. Availability determined which PBMC samples were chosen for TCRB deep sequencing.

Libraries were made using the immunoSEQ multiplex PCR assay. Rearranged TCR beta chain sequences were amplified using the hsTCRB Kit according to the manufacturer's protocol. TCRB libraries were sequenced on an Illumina MiSeq. The study's processing was this. The kit vendor's proprietary platform handled demultiplexing, trimming and gene mapping. TCRdb obtained this table from immuneACCESS and retained in-frame rearrangements with V and J assigned. These tables miss some clones; where compared with another copy, unresolved V genes account for less than half of the shortfall, and the remainder is unexplained. V and J calls and clone size are given by that table; D and trimming were obtained from the DNA. The sample table contains 77,000 or so clones; only one count was recorded for around four fifths of them. The top ten hold approximately 5.6% of the sample. V is cut by 3 bases and J by 1 base, and the space between the germline ends is 2 bases. The germline V gene (reference sequence) sets CDR1 to DFQATT and CDR2 to SNEGSKA. Inclusive of the bounding cysteine and phenylalanine, the CDR3 is 11 residues long. Left in the record is the CDR3 DNA by itself, 33 bases read in frame from the first base.

The time point label, as the study defines it: week 47, end of study. Every vaccine dose consisted of 300 ug of a 20-mer mutant IDH1 peptide in Montanide, administered subcutaneously together with topical imiquimod. Patients were given eight vaccinations, in weeks 1, 3, 5, 7, 11, 15, 19 and 23, which matched visits V03 through V10. All donors had newly diagnosed IDH1-mutant astrocytomas of WHO grade 3 or 4 that showed loss of nuclear ATRX. The samples were drawn from NOA16, a multicentre, single-arm, open-label phase I trial in Germany that tested a mutant IDH1 peptide vaccine in humans for the first time. Genomic DNA for TCRB sequencing was extracted from EDTA blood using the DNeasy Blood and Tissue Kit.

This receptor chain uses TRBV20-1 and TRBJ2-3, with the D gene not confidently named. The sequence derives from a man between 40 and 49 years old with glioma. The specimen comprised PBMCs, sampled from a glioma patient whose treatment included an IDH1 peptide vaccine. The nucleotide sequence reads TGCAGTGCTAGGGGCACAGATACGCAGTATTTT. Its product reads: CSARGTDTQYF.